The 32 T cell receptor beta chains reported below all come from one sample, sequenced in a study of blood T cell repertoires in COVID-19. Clones were sequenced by immunoSEQ multiplex PCR, and TCRdb holds only the in-frame ones, with some missing. The data show around 190,000 clones, roughly 90% seen once. Sample: peripheral blood. The receptors were sampled from a man aged 65 to 85 with active or convalescent COVID-19.

The chain has TRBV24-1 and TRBJ2-1; 10 bases are a match to TRBD2. The CDR3 runs to 18 residues. After removal of 5 bases from V and 6 bases from J, the junction contained 15 bases not matched to a gene. In germline, CDR1 is KGHDR, CDR2 SFDVKD. CDR3 bases: TGTGCCACCAGTGGGGGGTCGCTAGCGGGAGCCGGGGTCAATGAGCAGTTCTTC. Its protein product is CATSGGSLAGAGVNEQFF.

This clone was seen a single time. Different DNA sequences within this sample yield the same CDR3. The chain links TRBV3-1 (or the pseudogene TRBV3-2) to TRBJ2-1, with 11 bases identical to TRBD2. This CDR3 has 15 residues. The V gene's germline CDR1 is LGHDT and CDR2 YNNKEL (reference sequence). J was trimmed by 4 bases and V by 6 bases; bases with no gene match: 5. The CDR3 nucleotides read TGTGCCAGCAGTACTACTAGCGGGAGTTACAATGAGCAGTTCTTC. This gives the protein CASSTTSGSYNEQFF.

V usage is TRBV5-5 and J usage is TRBJ2-5, with D maybe TRBD1 (6 bases). CDR1 SGHKS and CDR2 YYEKEE come from the germline V gene (reference sequence). CDR3 length: 15 amino acids. Between the trimmed V and J ends, which lost 3 bases and 5 bases, there was a span of 17 bases. As DNA, the CDR3 is TGTGCCAGCAGCTGGGGACAAGCCGAAGGGGAGACCCAGTACTTC. This sequence encodes CASSWGQAEGETQYF.

The chain is built from TRBV9 and TRBJ2-1; possibly TRBD2 for D (6 bases). The V end lost 3 bases, the J end lost 5 bases, and 18 bases lay between the germline ends. This CDR3 region has 16 residues. Germline values: CDR1 SGDLS, CDR2 YYNGEE. CDR3 in amino acids: CASSDGGPSRHNEQFF. In DNA form, the CDR3 reads TGTGCCAGCAGCGATGGAGGGCCTAGCAGACACAATGAGCAGTTCTTC.

The V call is TRBV5-8, the J call TRBJ1-2; unclear D gene. The V end lost 4 bases, the J end lost 4 bases, and 11 bases lay between the germline ends. The CDR3 covers 13 residues. CDR1 and CDR2 (germline): SGHTS, YDEGEE. CDR3 protein: CASSGELAYGYTF. The CDR3 DNA reads TGTGCCAGCAGCGGTGAGCTTGCCTATGGCTACACCTTC. Filled out from reference TRBV5-8 and TRBJ1-2, the complete variable domain reads EAGVTQSPTHLIKTRGQQATLRCSPISGHTSVYWYQQALGLGLQFLLWYDEGEERNRGNFPPRFSGRQFPNYSSELNVNALELEDSALYLCASSGELAYGYTFGSGTRLTVV.

The rearrangement links TRBV18 to TRBJ2-1, with TRBD2 matching 10 bases. CDR1 is KGHSH and CDR2 is LQKENI in the germline V gene. The CDR3 consists of 15 residues. Losses at the gene ends were 0 bases for V and 4 bases for J; bases not matched to a gene: 0. The CDR3 DNA reads TGTGCCAGCTCACCACCTAGCGGGAGGTACAATGAGCAGTTCTTC. Translating gives CASSPPSGRYNEQFF.

This chain links TRBV28 with TRBJ2-7; D gene uncertain. Germline V lookup: CDR1 MDHEN, CDR2 SYDVKM. CDR3 length: 12 residues. Deletions cut 5 bases from V and 4 bases from J, with 9 bases between. The DNA for the CDR3 is TGTGCCAGCAGTCCTCCCCTTTACGAGCAGTACTTC. It translates to CASSPPLYEQYF.

At least ten counts were recorded for this clone. The V gene is TRBV28, the J gene TRBJ1-6, with D perhaps matching TRBD1 (6 bases). V lost 8 bases to trimming and J lost 5 bases, with 10 bases between them. This CDR3 has 13 amino acids. CDR1 is MDHEN, CDR2 SYDVKM, per germline. CDR3 amino acids: CASRTGNNSPLHF. In DNA form, the CDR3 reads TGTGCCAGCCGTACAGGGAATAATTCACCCCTCCACTTT.

This clone appeared once. The rearrangement joins TRBV27 to TRBJ2-7, with D possibly TRBD2 on 7 matching bases. The ends were cut back, 0 bases at V and 3 bases at J, with 12 bases in the middle. Germline V lookup: CDR1 MNHEY, CDR2 SMNVEV (reference sequence). The CDR3 has 15 amino acids. The CDR3 nucleotides are TGTGCCAGCAGTTTATCAGGGGGGGTGGGCTACGAGCAGTACTTC. It is translated as CASSLSGGVGYEQYF.

This chain uses TRBV5-4 with TRBJ2-7; D perhaps matches TRBD2 (5 bases). The CDR3 length is 16 residues. The ends were cut back, 4 bases at V and 0 bases at J, with 17 bases in the middle. Germline CDR1 SGHNT, CDR2 YYREEE (reference sequence). CDR3: CASSPNIGSSSYEQYF. CDR3 DNA sequence: TGTGCCAGCAGCCCAAATATAGGGAGTAGCTCCTACGAGCAGTACTTC.

This chain joins TRBV6-2 or TRBV6-3 and TRBJ2-5; 8 bases agree with TRBD1. J lost 2 bases, V lost 1 base, and 3 bases had no gene match. Germline V lookup: CDR1 MNHEY, CDR2 SVGEGT. The CDR3 sequence is 15 residues long. The CDR3 sequence is CASSYWTGKQETQYF. Written as DNA, the CDR3 is TGTGCCAGCAGTTACTGGACAGGGAAGCAAGAGACCCAGTACTTC.

This clone has only one observation. V gene TRBV6-2 or TRBV6-3 combines with J gene TRBJ1-5; no clear D gene. The CDR3 has 14 amino acids. With 4 bases removed from V and 0 bases from J, the gap between germline ends came to 7 bases. The germline CDR1 and CDR2 sequences are MNHEY and SVGEGT. The CDR3 DNA reads TGTGCCAGCAGTTTCTTCAGTAGCAATCAGCCCCAGCATTTT. This gives the protein CASSFFSSNQPQHF.

The genes are TRBV6-5 and TRBJ2-7, with 11 nucleotides matching TRBD1. V lost 0 bases to trimming and J lost 3 bases; unmatched junction nucleotides: 1. The germline gives CDR1 MNHEY, CDR2 SVGAGI. The CDR3 has 15 residues. In DNA, the CDR3 is TGTGCCAGCAGTTACTCGGGACAGGGGGGCTACGAGCAGTACTTC. Amino acid sequence: CASSYSGQGGYEQYF.

This clone occurred once. This rearrangement joins TRBV6-5 to TRBJ1-1; 8 nucleotides agree with TRBD1. This CDR3 spans 14 amino acids. The germline gives CDR1 MNHEY, CDR2 SVGAGI. With 4 bases clipped from V and 9 bases from J, the junction kept 10 bases outside the gene matches. The CDR3 here is CASSSPGGSTKAFF. CDR3 coding DNA: TGTGCCAGCAGTTCCCCAGGGGGCTCGACGAAAGCTTTCTTT.

This sequence joins TRBV3-1 (or the pseudogene TRBV3-2) and TRBJ2-3, with 10 bases that match TRBD2. The CDR3 has 18 amino acids. V gave up 0 bases and J gave up 5 bases; unmatched junction bases: 11. CDR1 and CDR2 (germline): LGHDT, YNNKEL (reference sequence). The CDR3 bases are TGTGCCAGCAGCCAAGATATTCCACTAGCGGGAAAGCAAGATACGCAGTATTTT. Translation: CASSQDIPLAGKQDTQYF.

Points on this clone: Its ends do not fully match the called genes, so a read error is possible. This rearrangement joins TRBV7-2 to TRBJ1-2; D call uncertain. Germline-derived CDR1 and CDR2 are SGHTA and FQGNSA. The CDR3 is made up of 14 amino acids. The CDR3 DNA follows: TGTGCCAGCAGCTTAGGAGGCACCTCCTACAATCTCCTCTTC. It codes for CASSLGGTSYNLLF.

The count of this clone is one. The V gene is TRBV28, the J gene TRBJ1-3; D perhaps matches TRBD1 (5 bases). The CDR3 covers 14 residues. Germline lookup yields CDR1 MDHEN and CDR2 SYDVKM. Between the trimmed V and J ends, which lost 3 bases and 1 base, there was a span of 7 bases. The CDR3 spells CASSLGLSGNTIYF. As DNA, the CDR3 is TGTGCCAGCAGTTTGGGGCTATCTGGAAACACCATATATTTT. Complete variable domain (other parts from reference TRBV28 and TRBJ1-3): DVKVTQSSRYLVKRTGEKVFLECVQDMDHENMFWYRQDPGLGLRLIYFSYDVKMKEKGDIPEGYSVSREKKERFSLILESASTNQTSMYLCASSLGLSGNTIYFGEGSWLTVV.

A few counts support this clone. The chain carries TRBV29-1 and TRBJ1-1; 7 bases line up with TRBD1. Trimming at V came to 1 base and at J to 7 bases, leaving 12 bases not matched to a gene. The CDR3 spans 15 residues. Germline CDR1 reads SQVTM; CDR2 reads ANQGSEA. In DNA form, the CDR3 reads TGCAGCGTTGAAGGCCAAGGGGGCAGGGTCGATGAAGCTTTCTTT. It translates to CSVEGQGGRVDEAFF.

This chain connects TRBV20-1 to TRBJ2-1; D perhaps matches TRBD2 (6 bases). Germline V gives CDR1 DFQATT, CDR2 SNEGSKA (reference sequence). This CDR3 is 16 amino acids long. Trimming cost V 3 bases and J 0 bases, with 15 bases left between them. CDR3 sequence (DNA): TGCAGTGCTAGTCCCCGCGGGGTTAGCTCCTACAATGAGCAGTTCTTC. Translating it yields CSASPRGVSSYNEQFF.

This chain links TRBV15 with TRBJ1-2; D is uncertain. V was pared by 0 bases and J by 0 bases, with 8 bases between. Germline values: CDR1 LNHNV, CDR2 YYDKDF (reference sequence). This CDR3 spans 15 amino acids. This CDR3 reads CATSRESLANYGYTF. DNA of the CDR3: TGTGCCACCAGCAGAGAATCCCTAGCTAACTATGGCTACACCTTC. The variable domain in full, completed from reference TRBV15 and TRBJ1-2, reads DAMVIQNPRYQVTQFGKPVTLSCSQTLNHNVMYWYQQKSSQAPKLLFHYYDKDFNNEADTPDNFQSRRPNTSFCFLDIRSPGLGDTAMYLCATSRESLANYGYTFGSGTRLTVV.

V and J are TRBV28 and TRBJ2-1; D gene unclear. Germline CDR1 MDHEN, CDR2 SYDVKM. V was clipped by 5 bases and J by 6 bases, with 14 bases between them. This CDR3 has 14 amino acids. The CDR3 DNA reads as TGTGCCAGCAGTCCCCCCCAGAGGCGCAATGAGCAGTTCTTC. Protein product: CASSPPQRRNEQFF.

V usage is TRBV6-2 or TRBV6-3 and J usage is TRBJ2-7, with 9 positions matching TRBD2. J was trimmed by 4 bases and V by 2 bases; bases with no gene match: 6. The CDR3 length is 15 residues. Germline CDR1 and CDR2: MNHEY and SVGEGT. The CDR3 spells CASSYPGLAIYEQYF. CDR3 nucleotides: TGTGCCAGCAGTTACCCCGGACTAGCGATATACGAGCAGTACTTC.

The chain has TRBV30 and TRBJ1-3; 7 nucleotides align to TRBD1. The germline CDR1 and CDR2 sequences are GTSNPN and SVGIG (reference sequence). CDR3 size: 13 residues. Trimming at V came to 2 bases and at J to 4 bases, leaving 2 bases not matched to a gene. The chain's CDR3 is CAWSQGQGNTIYF. The CDR3 nucleotides are TGTGCCTGGAGTCAGGGACAGGGAAACACCATATATTTT.

The J gene is TRBJ1-1, the V gene TRBV30; tentatively, D is TRBD1 (5 bases). V lost 2 bases, J lost 1 base, and 14 bases lay in between. Germline V gene data show CDR1 as GTSNPN and CDR2 as SVGIG (reference sequence). The CDR3 is made up of 15 amino acids. CDR3 in amino acids: CAWSLRDRRNTEAFF. CDR3 DNA sequence: TGTGCCTGGAGTCTTCGTGACAGACGGAACACTGAAGCTTTCTTT.

The chain links TRBV4-1 to TRBJ2-7; a possible D gene is TRBD2 (5 bases). In germline, CDR1 is MGHRA, CDR2 YSYEKL. V lost 2 bases and J 0 bases, leaving 14 bases between the germline ends. CDR3 length: 16 amino acids. The CDR3 DNA sequence: TGCGCCAGCAGCCAACCCGGACTCCTAAGCTCCTACGAGCAGTACTTC. Its translation is CASSQPGLLSSYEQYF.

This clone was observed once. As DNA, the CDR3 is TGCGCCAGCACCGGACAGGGCAATAATTCACCCCTCCACTTT. This codes for CASTGQGNNSPLHF. The V and J genes are TRBV10-2 and TRBJ1-6; TRBD1 matches at 8 bases. V shed 7 bases, J shed 5 bases, and the junction held 4 bases outside the gene matches. Germline V gene lookup returns CDR1 WSHSY and CDR2 SAAADI. The CDR3 consists of 14 residues.

This chain connects TRBV18 to TRBJ1-1; TRBD1 agrees at 7 bases. The V gene's germline CDR1 is KGHSH and CDR2 LQKENI. The CDR3 runs to 14 residues. J gave up 2 bases and V 5 bases, and 5 bases lay outside the gene matches. The CDR3 region is CASSEGQLNTEAFF. In nucleotides, the CDR3 is TGTGCCAGCTCAGAGGGACAGTTAAACACTGAAGCTTTCTTT.

The rearrangement joins TRBV6-5 to TRBJ1-1, with 7 bases identical to TRBD1. This CDR3 is 13 amino acids long. Germline CDR1 and CDR2: MNHEY and SVGAGI. Trimming took 7 bases from V and 1 from J; bases not matched to a gene: 3. CDR3: CASMGQQNTEAFF. The CDR3 DNA is TGTGCCAGCATGGGACAGCAGAACACTGAAGCTTTCTTT.

This clone was counted at least ten times. The gene calls are TRBV4-3 and TRBJ2-1; D might be TRBD2 (5 bases). Trimming pared 4 bases from V and 0 bases from J, leaving 13 bases between. Germline CDR1 and CDR2: LGHNA and YSLEER. This CDR3 has 16 amino acids. The CDR3 coding sequence is TGCGCCAGCAGCCCCAACGGGAACCCCTCCTACAATGAGCAGTTCTTC. This encodes CASSPNGNPSYNEQFF.

The chain uses TRBV3-1 (or the pseudogene TRBV3-2) and TRBJ2-3; 8 bases line up with TRBD2. Germline V gives CDR1 LGHDT, CDR2 YNNKEL (reference sequence). This CDR3 has 17 residues. J gave up 0 bases and V 7 bases, and 12 bases lay outside the gene matches. The CDR3 DNA follows: TGTGCCAGCACCAACTATAGCGGGAATACTAGCACAGATACGCAGTATTTT. This gives the protein CASTNYSGNTSTDTQYF.

The J gene is TRBJ1-5, the V gene TRBV6-5; no clear D gene. Germline lookup yields CDR1 MNHEY and CDR2 SVGAGI. V lost 0 bases and J lost 11, with 14 bases in between. This CDR3 has 14 residues. CDR3: CASSYSFSVEAQHF. The CDR3, as DNA: TGTGCCAGCAGTTACTCTTTTTCCGTTGAGGCCCAGCATTTT.

The chain joins TRBV7-6 to TRBJ2-7; D remains ambiguous. Deletions cut 4 bases from V and 0 bases from J, with 10 bases between. This CDR3 has 14 amino acids. Germline values: CDR1 SGHVS, CDR2 FNYEAQ. The DNA for the CDR3 is TGTGCCAGCAGCTCCACACCAAGCTCCTACGAGCAGTACTTC. This encodes CASSSTPSSYEQYF.